This T cell receptor (beta chain) was obtained from a study of blood T cells in healthy people across ages. A J-beta primer mix and a sample-barcoded 5' primer were used in a second PCR of about 6 to 12 cycles. TCRdb ran MiXCR on the 5' RACE reads and lists one entry per CDR3 protein. Of hundreds of thousands of distinct CDR3 sequences listed, approximately 59% were seen once; the top ten hold approximately 37%. Germline V CDR1 and CDR2: SGHTA, FQGNSA. V shed 6 bases and J shed 5 bases, with 19 bases lying between them. The CDR3 runs to 16 residues. Concerning this clonotype itself: Its antigen is undetermined.

Findings of the study overall: Whereas aged donors had fewer naive CD4+ cells, long-lived donors had more of them and higher diversity.

This TCR was recovered from a man between 60 and 70 years old in good health. Sequences were obtained from blood. The rearrangement uses TRBV7-2 and TRBJ2-2; D is ambiguous. In DNA form, the CDR3 reads TGTGCCAGCAGAACCGATAGTCGCAGGCTAACCGGGGAGCTGTTTTTT. This translates into CASRTDSRRLTGELFF.